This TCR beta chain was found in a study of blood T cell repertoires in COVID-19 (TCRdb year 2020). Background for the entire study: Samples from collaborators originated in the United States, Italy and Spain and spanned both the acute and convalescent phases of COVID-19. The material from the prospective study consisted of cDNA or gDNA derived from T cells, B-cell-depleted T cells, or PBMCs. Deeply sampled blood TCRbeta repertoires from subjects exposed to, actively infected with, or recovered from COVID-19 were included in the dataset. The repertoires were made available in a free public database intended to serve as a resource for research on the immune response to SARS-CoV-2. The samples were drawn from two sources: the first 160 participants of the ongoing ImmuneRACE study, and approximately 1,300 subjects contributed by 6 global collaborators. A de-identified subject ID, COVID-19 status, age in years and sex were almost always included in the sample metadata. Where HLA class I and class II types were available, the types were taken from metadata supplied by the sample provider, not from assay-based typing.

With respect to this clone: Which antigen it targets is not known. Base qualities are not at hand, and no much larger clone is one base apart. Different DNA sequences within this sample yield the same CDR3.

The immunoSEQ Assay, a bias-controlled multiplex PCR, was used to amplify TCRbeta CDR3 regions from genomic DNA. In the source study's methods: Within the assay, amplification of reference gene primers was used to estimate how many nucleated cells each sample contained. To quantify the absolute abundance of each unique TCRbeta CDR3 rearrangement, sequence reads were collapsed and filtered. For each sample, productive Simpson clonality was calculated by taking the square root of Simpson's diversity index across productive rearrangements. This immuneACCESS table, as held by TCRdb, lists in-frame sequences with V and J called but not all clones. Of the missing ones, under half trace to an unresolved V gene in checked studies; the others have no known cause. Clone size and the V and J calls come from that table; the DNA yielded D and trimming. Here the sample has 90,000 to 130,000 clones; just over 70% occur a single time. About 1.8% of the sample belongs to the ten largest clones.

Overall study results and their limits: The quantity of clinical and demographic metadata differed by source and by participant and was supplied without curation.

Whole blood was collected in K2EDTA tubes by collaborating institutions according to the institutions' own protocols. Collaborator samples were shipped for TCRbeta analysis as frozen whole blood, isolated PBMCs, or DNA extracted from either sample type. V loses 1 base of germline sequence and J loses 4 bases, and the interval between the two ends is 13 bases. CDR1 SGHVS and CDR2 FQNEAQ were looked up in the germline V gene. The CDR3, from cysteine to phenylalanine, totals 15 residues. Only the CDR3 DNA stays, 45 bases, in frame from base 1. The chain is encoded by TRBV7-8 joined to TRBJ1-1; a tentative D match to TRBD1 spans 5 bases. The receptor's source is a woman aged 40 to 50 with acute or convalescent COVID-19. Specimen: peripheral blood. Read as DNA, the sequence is TGTGCCAGCAGCTTAGGGGGGGGAGTGGGCACTGAAGCTTTCTTT. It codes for CASSLGGGVGTEAFF.